This T cell receptor beta chain was sequenced during a study of TIL therapy for anti-PD-1-resistant metastatic lung cancer. Overall study: Progressing patients received lymphodepletion, expanded TIL infusion and IL-2.

The immunoSEQ assay was v3. Sequencing depth was approximately 2 million read pairs for survey level, about 5-6 million for deep. The method was immunoSEQ multiplex PCR; TCRdb's version includes in-frame clones alone and lacks a portion of them. The table has about 53,000 clones, less than 75% seen once; the top ten hold about 1.8%. The time point denotes: pre-treatment sample, taken before nivolumab and TIL therapy. The CDR3 has 14 residues. From germline, CDR1 is LNHDA and CDR2 SQIVND (reference sequence). V lost 6 bases and J lost 1, with 12 bases in between. This sequence was found in a person aged 25 to 85 with non-small cell lung cancer. The rearrangement uses TRBV19 and TRBJ2-5; D tentatively fits TRBD1 or TRBD2 (5 bases each). The specimen was blood, collected at baseline. For the CDR3, the DNA is TGTGCCAGTAGCCCTGGGACGGCCCAAGAGACCCAGTACTTC. This translates into CASSPGTAQETQYF.